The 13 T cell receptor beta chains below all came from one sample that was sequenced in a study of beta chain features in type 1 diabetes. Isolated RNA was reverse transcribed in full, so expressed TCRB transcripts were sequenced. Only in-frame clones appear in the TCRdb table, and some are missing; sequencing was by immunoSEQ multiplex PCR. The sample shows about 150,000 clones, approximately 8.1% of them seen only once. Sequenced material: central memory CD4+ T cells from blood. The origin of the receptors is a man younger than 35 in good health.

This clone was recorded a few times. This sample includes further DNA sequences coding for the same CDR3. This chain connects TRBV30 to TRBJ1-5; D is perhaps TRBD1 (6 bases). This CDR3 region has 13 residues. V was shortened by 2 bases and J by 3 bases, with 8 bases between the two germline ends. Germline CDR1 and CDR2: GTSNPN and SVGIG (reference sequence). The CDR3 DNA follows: TGTGCCTGGAGTACAGGGTCCAATCAGCCCCAGCATTTT. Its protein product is CAWSTGSNQPQHF.

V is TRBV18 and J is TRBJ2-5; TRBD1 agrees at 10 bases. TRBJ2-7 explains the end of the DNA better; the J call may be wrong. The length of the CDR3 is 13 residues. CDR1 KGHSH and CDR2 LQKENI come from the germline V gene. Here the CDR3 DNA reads TGTGCCAGTTCGGGACAGGGGTCCTACGAGCAGTACTTC. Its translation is CASSGQGSYEQYF.

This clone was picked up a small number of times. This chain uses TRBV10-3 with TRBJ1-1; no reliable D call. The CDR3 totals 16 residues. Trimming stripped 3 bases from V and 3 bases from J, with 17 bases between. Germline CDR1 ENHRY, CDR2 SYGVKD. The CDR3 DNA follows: TGTGCCATCAGTGATACCGCGGCCCCCTCGGACACTGAAGCTTTCTTT. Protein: CAISDTAAPSDTEAFF.

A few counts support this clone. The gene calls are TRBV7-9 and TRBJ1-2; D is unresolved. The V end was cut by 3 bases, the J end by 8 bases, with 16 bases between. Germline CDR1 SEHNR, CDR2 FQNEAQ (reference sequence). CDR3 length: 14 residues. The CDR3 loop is CASSFGGSAAGYTF. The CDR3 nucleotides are TGTGCCAGCAGCTTTGGCGGGTCGGCCGCCGGCTACACCTTC.

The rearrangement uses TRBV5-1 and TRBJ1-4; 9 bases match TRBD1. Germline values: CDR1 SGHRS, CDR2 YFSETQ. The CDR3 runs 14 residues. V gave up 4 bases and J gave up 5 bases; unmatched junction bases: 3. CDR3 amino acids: CASSLDRGNEKLFF. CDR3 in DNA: TGCGCCAGCAGCCTGGACAGGGGAAATGAAAAACTGTTTTTT.

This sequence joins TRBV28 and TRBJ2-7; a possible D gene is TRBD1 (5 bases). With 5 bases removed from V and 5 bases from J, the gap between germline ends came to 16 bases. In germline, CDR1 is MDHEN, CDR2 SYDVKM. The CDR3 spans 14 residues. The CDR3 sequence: CASSPQGSRDEQYF. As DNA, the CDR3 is TGTGCCAGCAGTCCCCAGGGATCTAGGGACGAGCAGTACTTC.

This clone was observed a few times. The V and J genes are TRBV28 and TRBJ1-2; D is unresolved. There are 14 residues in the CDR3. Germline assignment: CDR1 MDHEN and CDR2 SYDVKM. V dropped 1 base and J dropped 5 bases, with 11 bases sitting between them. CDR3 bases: TGTGCCAGCAGTTTATCGGGAGCGGGATATGGCTACACCTTC. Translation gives CASSLSGAGYGYTF.

The chain's CDR3 is CASSSTISLNEKLFF. As DNA, the CDR3 is TGTGCCAGCAGCTCAACTATCTCGTTAAATGAAAAACTGTTTTTT. The chain joins TRBV5-6 to TRBJ1-4; D is uncertain. There are 15 residues in the CDR3. With 3 bases removed from V and 5 bases from J, the gap between germline ends came to 14 bases. CDR1 and CDR2 from the germline V gene are SGHDT and YYEEEE.

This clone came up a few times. The CDR3 is CAISESRLAGSNTGELFF. Here the CDR3 DNA reads TGTGCCATCAGTGAGTCGAGGCTAGCGGGGTCGAACACCGGGGAGCTGTTTTTT. V gene TRBV10-3 combines with J gene TRBJ2-2, with 9 bases aligning to TRBD2. The germline V gene has CDR1 ENHRY and CDR2 SYGVKD. V shed 0 bases, J shed 0 bases, and the junction held 5 bases outside the gene matches. The CDR3 contains 18 residues.

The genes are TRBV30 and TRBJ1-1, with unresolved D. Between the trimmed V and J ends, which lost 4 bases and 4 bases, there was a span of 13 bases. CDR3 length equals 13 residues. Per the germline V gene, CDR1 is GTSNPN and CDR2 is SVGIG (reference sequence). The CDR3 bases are TGTGCCTGGAACCGGGCGGCGGGCACTGAAGCTTTCTTT. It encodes CAWNRAAGTEAFF.

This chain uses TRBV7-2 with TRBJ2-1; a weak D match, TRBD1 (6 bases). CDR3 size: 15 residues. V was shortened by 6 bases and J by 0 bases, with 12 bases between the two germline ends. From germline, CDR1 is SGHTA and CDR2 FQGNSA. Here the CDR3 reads CASRVGASSYNEQFF. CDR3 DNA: TGTGCCAGCAGGGTGGGGGCCAGCTCCTACAATGAGCAGTTCTTC.

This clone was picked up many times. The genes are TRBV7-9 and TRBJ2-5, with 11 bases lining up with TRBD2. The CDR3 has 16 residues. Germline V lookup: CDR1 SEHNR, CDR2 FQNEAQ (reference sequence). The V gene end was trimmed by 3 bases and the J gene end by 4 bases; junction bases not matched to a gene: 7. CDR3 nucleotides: TGTGCCAGCAGCTTCTCGACTAGCGGGGTGCTAGAGACCCAGTACTTC. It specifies CASSFSTSGVLETQYF.

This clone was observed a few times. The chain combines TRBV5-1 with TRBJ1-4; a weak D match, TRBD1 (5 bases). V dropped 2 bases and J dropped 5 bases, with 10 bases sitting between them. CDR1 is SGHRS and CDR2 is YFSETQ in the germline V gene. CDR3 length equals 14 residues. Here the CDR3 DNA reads TGCGCCAGCAGCTTAGGGGTCTCGAATGAAAAACTGTTTTTT. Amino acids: CASSLGVSNEKLFF.